These T cell receptor beta chains were read from a single sample in a study of early T cells in non-severe SARS-CoV-2 infection. One entry per CDR3 protein, called by TCRdb with MiXCR from the 5' RACE reads. The sample has about 69,000 distinct CDR3 sequences; approximately 4.6% are singletons. The specimen was whole blood, collected at baseline. The receptors come from an adult who was a healthcare worker with PCR-confirmed SARS-CoV-2 infection or an uninfected control (not recorded which). The donor label of this sample is uncertain. Both conserved end residues are part of each CDR3. Fields, in order: clone size, J gene, D gene, V gene, CDR3 DNA, CDR3 protein. A D gene is named only where the DNA matches it firmly. Clone size is not always given. Where it is, it says once, few, many or a class for expanded clones.

>many|TRBJ2-3|TRBD2|TRBV10-1
TGCGCCAGCGGCCGGGGGGGCAGCACAGATACGCAGTATTTT
CASGRGGSTDTQYF
>many|TRBJ1-5|.|TRBV29-1
TGCAGCGTGTACCTCCGGGACGGACCAAATCAGCCCCAGCATTTT
CSVYLRDGPNQPQHF
>many|TRBJ1-5|.|TRBV10-3
TGTGCCATCACCAGGGCCAGCAATCAGCCCCAGCATTTT
CAITRASNQPQHF
>many|TRBJ2-2|.|TRBV6-1
TGTGCCAGCAGTGAAGCCCGCGGGCCAGTCATCACCGGGGAGCTGTTTTTT
CASSEARGPVITGELFF
>few|TRBJ2-7|.|TRBV9
TGTGCCAGCAGCGCCGACGGCACAACCGACTACGAGCAGTACTTC
CASSADGTTDYEQYF
>few|TRBJ2-2|.|TRBV5-1
TGCGCCAGCAGCTTTGACCGTACGACCGGGGAGCTGTTTTTT
CASSFDRTTGELFF
>many|TRBJ1-2|.|TRBV19
TGTGCCAGCAAAACTCGGGACACCGCCAGTGGCTACACCTTC
CASKTRDTASGYTF
>few|TRBJ2-6|.|TRBV7-9
TGTGCCAGCAGAACGTCAGCTGGGGCCAACGTCCTGACTTTC
CASRTSAGANVLTF
>many|TRBJ1-2|TRBD1|TRBV25-1
TGTGCCAGCAGTGATCTCCGACAGGGTTTAGTCCCTGGCTACACCTTC
CASSDLRQGLVPGYTF
>.|TRBJ2-5|TRBD1|TRBV28
TGTGCCAGCAGTTTTGGACAGGGATTAGATGAGACCCAGTACTTC
CASSFGQGLDETQYF
>many|TRBJ1-6|TRBD1|TRBV28
TGTGCCAGCCTCGGGGACAGGGATAATTCACCCCTCCACTTT
CASLGDRDNSPLHF
>few|TRBJ2-3|TRBD1|TRBV28
TGTGCCAGCAGGGGAGAACAGGGGGCTGCAGATACGCAGTATTTT
CASRGEQGAADTQYF
>many|TRBJ1-2|.|TRBV20-1
TGCAGTGCCAGGGGAAAGGGCTACACCTTC
CSARGKGYTF
>many|TRBJ1-1|.|TRBV29-1
TGCAGCGTTGTTCCGGGGAACACTGAAGCTTTCTTT
CSVVPGNTEAFF
>many|TRBJ2-1|TRBD2|TRBV20-1
TGCAGTGCTAGAGGCGCACTAGCGGGGGGACGCAATGAGCAGTTCTTC
CSARGALAGGRNEQFF
>.|TRBJ1-1|TRBD1|TRBV28
TGTGCCAGCAGCCGAACAGGGGGCTTTGGTGAAGCTTTCTTT
CASSRTGGFGEAFF